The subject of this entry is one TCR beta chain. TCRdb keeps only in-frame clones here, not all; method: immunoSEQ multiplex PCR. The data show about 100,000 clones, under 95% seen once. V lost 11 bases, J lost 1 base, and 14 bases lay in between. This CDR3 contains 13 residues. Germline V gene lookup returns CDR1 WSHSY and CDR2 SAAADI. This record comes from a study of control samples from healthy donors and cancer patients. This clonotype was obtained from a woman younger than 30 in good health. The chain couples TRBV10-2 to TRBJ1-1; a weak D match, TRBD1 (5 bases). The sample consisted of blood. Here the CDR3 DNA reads TGCGCCTCCCGGGGCGGGGGGAACACTGAAGCTTTCTTT. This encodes CASRGGGNTEAFF.